These 4 T cell receptor beta chains originate from one sample sequenced in a study of blood T cell repertoires in COVID-19. Repertoires were generated with immunoSEQ multiplex PCR, while TCRdb's copy carries only in-frame clones and drops some. The profile shows about 34,000 clones, over 90% of them singletons. The sequencing sample was made of peripheral blood. The receptors stem from a human donor in a cohort sampled during active COVID-19.

This chain connects TRBV6-1 to TRBJ2-4; unclear D gene. This CDR3 has 15 amino acids. The V end lost 0 bases, the J end lost 9 bases, and 15 bases lay between the germline ends. Germline assignment: CDR1 MNHNS and CDR2 SASEGT. The CDR3 region is CASSEALSGLGIQYF. The CDR3 bases are TGTGCCAGCAGTGAAGCGCTCTCAGGCTTGGGCATTCAGTACTTC.

The chain employs TRBV5-1 and TRBJ1-1, with D unresolved. V shed 1 base and J shed 0 bases, with 10 bases lying between them. Germline lookup yields CDR1 SGHRS and CDR2 YFSETQ. The CDR3 covers 15 residues. The CDR3 region is CASSLSRGMNTEAFF. The CDR3 bases are TGCGCCAGCAGCTTGTCTCGGGGAATGAACACTGAAGCTTTCTTT. Full variable domain (outside the CDR3, taken from reference TRBV5-1 and TRBJ1-1): KAGVTQTPRYLIKTRGQQVTLSCSPISGHRSVSWYQQTPGQGLQFLFEYFSETQRNKGNFPGRFSGRQFSNSRSEMNVSTLELGDSALYLCASSLSRGMNTEAFFGQGTRLTVV.

The rearrangement uses TRBV7-9 and TRBJ1-6; D unresolved. This CDR3 is built from 15 residues. V lost 1 base to trimming and J lost 7 bases, with 11 bases between them. Germline V gene lookup returns CDR1 SEHNR and CDR2 FQNEAQ (reference sequence). The CDR3 coding sequence is TGTGCCAGCAGCTTAGGAGTCGCGGGGAATTCACCCCTCCACTTT. This sequence encodes CASSLGVAGNSPLHF. Based on the CDR3 plus reference TRBV7-9 and TRBJ1-6, the full variable domain is DTGVSQNPRHKITKRGQNVTFRCDPISEHNRLYWYRQTLGQGPEFLTYFQNEAQLEKSRLLSDRFSAERPKGSFSTLEIQRTEQGDSAMYLCASSLGVAGNSPLHFGNGTRLTVT.

This sequence joins TRBV30 and TRBJ2-3; a weak D match, TRBD2 (6 bases). CDR3 length: 15 residues. Germline V lookup: CDR1 GTSNPN, CDR2 SVGIG (reference sequence). V was pared by 1 base and J by 0 bases, with 11 bases between. The CDR3 loop is CAWSDSGTSTDTQYF. The CDR3 DNA follows: TGTGCCTGGAGTGATAGCGGTACTAGCACAGATACGCAGTATTTT.